This entry concerns a single T cell receptor beta chain. Germline CDR1 reads SEHNR; CDR2 reads FQNEAQ (reference sequence). The V and J ends lost 1 base and 7 bases respectively, with 14 bases between them. The CDR3 contains 15 residues. This sample is part of a study of T cell changes during pregnancy in multiple sclerosis. Data came from immunoSEQ multiplex PCR; TCRdb stores just in-frame clones and leaves some out. The sample holds around 45,000 clones; about 90% are singletons and the top ten take roughly 0.5%. This clonotype was obtained from a female donor in good health, enrolled as a control in a pregnancy study. The V and J genes are TRBV7-9 and TRBJ2-1; TRBD1 is a possible D gene (5 bases). The sample in question was CD4+ T cells from peripheral blood mononuclear cells, obtained in the second trimester of pregnancy. In DNA, the CDR3 is TGTGCCAGCAGCTTAGGGTCAGGGCCTATGAATGAGCAGTTCTTC. It translates to CASSLGSGPMNEQFF.